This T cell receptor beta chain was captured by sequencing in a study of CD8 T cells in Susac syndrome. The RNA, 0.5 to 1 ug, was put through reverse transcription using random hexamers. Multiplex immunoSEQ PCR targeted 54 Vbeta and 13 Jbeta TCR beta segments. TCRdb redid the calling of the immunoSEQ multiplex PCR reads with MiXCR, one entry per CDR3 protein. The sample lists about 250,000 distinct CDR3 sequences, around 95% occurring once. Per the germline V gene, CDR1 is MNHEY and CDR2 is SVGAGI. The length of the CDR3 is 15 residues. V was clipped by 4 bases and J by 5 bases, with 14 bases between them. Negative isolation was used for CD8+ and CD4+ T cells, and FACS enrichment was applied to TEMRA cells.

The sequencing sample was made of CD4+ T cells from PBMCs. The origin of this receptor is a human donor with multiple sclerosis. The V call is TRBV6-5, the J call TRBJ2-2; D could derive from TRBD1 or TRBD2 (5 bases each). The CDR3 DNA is TGTGCCAGCAGTTCATCCGGGACGTCGACCGGGGAGCTGTTTTTT. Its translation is CASSSSGTSTGELFF.